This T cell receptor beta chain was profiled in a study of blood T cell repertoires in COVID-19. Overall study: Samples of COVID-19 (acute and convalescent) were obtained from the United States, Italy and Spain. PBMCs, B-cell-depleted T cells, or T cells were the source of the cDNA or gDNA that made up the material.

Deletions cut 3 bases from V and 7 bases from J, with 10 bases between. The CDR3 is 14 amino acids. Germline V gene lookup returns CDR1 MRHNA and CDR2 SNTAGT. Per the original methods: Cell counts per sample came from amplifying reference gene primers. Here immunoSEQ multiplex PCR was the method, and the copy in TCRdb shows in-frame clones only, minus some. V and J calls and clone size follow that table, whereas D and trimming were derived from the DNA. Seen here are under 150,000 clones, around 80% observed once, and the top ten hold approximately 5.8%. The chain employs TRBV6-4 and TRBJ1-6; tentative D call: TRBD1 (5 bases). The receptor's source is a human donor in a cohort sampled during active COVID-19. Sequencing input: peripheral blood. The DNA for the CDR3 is TGTGCCAGCAGTGAACAGGCCCGAAATTCACCCCTCCACTTT. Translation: CASSEQARNSPLHF.